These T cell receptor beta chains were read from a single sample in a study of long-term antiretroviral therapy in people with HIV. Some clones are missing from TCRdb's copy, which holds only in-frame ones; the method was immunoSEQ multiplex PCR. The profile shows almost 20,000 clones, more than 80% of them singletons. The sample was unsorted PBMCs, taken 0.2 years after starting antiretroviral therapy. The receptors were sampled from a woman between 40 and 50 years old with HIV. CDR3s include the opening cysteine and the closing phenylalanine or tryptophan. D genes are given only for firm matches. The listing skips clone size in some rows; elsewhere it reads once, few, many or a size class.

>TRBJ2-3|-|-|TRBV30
CAWSHTPRTGALTDTQYF
TGTGCCTGGAGCCATACGCCCCGAACGGGGGCCCTCACAGATACGCAGTATTTT
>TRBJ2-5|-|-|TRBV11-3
CASSGQNQETQYF
TGTGCCAGCAGCGGACAGAACCAAGAGACCCAGTACTTC
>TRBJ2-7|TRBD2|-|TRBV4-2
CASSQTRGVSYEQYF
TGTGCCAGCAGCCAAACGCGGGGGGTCTCCTACGAGCAGTACTTC
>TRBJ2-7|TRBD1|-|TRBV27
CASSWDRSSYEQYF
TGTGCCAGCAGTTGGGACAGAAGCTCCTACGAGCAGTACTTC
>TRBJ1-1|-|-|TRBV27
CASSLFPTVNTEAFF
TGTGCCAGCAGCCTTTTCCCGACAGTGAACACTGAAGCTTTCTTT
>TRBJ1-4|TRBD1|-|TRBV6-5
CASSYRQGARNEKLFF
TGTGCCAGCAGTTACAGACAGGGGGCGAGGAATGAAAAACTGTTTTTT
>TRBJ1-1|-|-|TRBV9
CASSVAGGLEAFF
TGTGCCAGCAGCGTAGCAGGAGGGTTGGAAGCTTTCTTT
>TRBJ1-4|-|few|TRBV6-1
CASDGQYNEKLFF
TGTGCCAGCGATGGACAGTACAATGAAAAACTGTTTTTT
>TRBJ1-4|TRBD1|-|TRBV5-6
CASSLEGAGYEKLFF
TGTGCCAGCAGCTTGGAGGGGGCAGGGTATGAAAAACTGTTTTTT
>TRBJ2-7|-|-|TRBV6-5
CASSFQGTGSYEQYF
TGTGCCAGCAGTTTTCAGGGGACTGGCTCCTACGAGCAGTACTTC
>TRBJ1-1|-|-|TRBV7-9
CASSRQSTEAFF
TGTGCCAGCAGCAGACAGAGCACTGAAGCTTTCTTT
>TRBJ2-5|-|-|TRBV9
CASSVDQGRETQYF
TGTGCCAGCAGCGTAGACCAGGGCAGAGAGACCCAGTACTTC
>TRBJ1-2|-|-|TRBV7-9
CASSLIERNGYTF
TGTGCCAGCAGCTTAATAGAGAGGAATGGCTACACCTTC
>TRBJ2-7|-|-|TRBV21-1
CASVERERQGVSYEQYF
TGTGCCAGCGTCGAAAGGGAGAGGCAGGGGGTTTCCTACGAGCAGTACTTC
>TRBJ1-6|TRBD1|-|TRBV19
CASGTAVNSPLHF
TGTGCCAGTGGGACAGCAGTTAATTCACCCCTCCACTTT
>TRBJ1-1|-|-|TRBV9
CASSPSSGGTEAFF
TGTGCCAGCTCTCCCAGTAGTGGGGGCACTGAAGCTTTCTTT
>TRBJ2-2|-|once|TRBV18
CASSPPAGLPISGELFF
TGTGCCAGCTCACCTCCTGCAGGACTACCAATCTCCGGGGAGCTGTTTTTT
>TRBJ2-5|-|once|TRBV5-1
CASTWTRPGQETQYF
TGCGCCAGCACCTGGACACGTCCCGGCCAAGAGACCCAGTACTTC
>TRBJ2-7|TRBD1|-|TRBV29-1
CSVTDRGFPYEQYF
TGCAGCGTTACCGACAGGGGATTCCCCTACGAGCAGTACTTC
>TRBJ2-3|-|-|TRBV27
CASGDRRSTDTQYF
TGTGCCAGCGGCGACAGGCGGAGCACAGATACGCAGTATTTT
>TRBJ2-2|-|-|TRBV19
CASSIVYTGELFF
TGTGCCAGTAGTATTGTGTACACCGGGGAGCTGTTTTTT
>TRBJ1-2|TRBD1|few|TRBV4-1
CASSQGTGNYGYTF
TGCGCCAGCAGCCAAGGGACAGGGAACTATGGCTACACCTTC
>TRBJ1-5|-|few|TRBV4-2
CASSQDLSNQPQHF
TGTGCCAGCAGCCAAGACCTTAGCAATCAGCCCCAGCATTTT
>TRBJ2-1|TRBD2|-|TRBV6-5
CASSYGLAGASEQFF
TGTGCCAGCAGTTACGGCCTAGCGGGAGCATCTGAGCAGTTCTTC
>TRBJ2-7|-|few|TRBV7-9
CASSPKDTYEQYF
TGTGCCAGCAGCCCCAAGGACACCTACGAGCAGTACTTC
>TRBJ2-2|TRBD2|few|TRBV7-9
CASSPTGGARTGELFF
TGTGCCAGCAGCCCAACCGGGGGGGCGCGCACCGGGGAGCTGTTTTTT
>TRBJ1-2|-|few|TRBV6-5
CASTPGRRRGYTF
TGTGCCAGCACCCCCGGGAGAAGACGTGGCTACACCTTC
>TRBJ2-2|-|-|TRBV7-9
CASSYFGGGELFF
TGTGCCAGCAGCTACTTTGGGGGCGGGGAGCTGTTTTTT
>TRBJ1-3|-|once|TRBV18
CASSPPGSASGNTIYF
TGTGCCAGCTCACCACCCGGCAGCGCCTCTGGAAACACCATATATTTT
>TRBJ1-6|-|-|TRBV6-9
CASNRAYNSPLHF
TGTGCCAGCAACCGGGCCTATAATTCACCCCTCCACTTT
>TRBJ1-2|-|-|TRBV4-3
CASSQEQGGEYGYTF
TGCGCCAGCAGCCAAGAACAGGGTGGGGAGTATGGCTACACCTTC